This TCR beta chain comes out of a study of CD8+CD57+ T cells in acquired aplastic anemia. Genomic DNA provided the template from which TCR beta VDJ and CDR3 profiles were obtained. MiXCR, run by TCRdb on the reads, gives a single entry per CDR3 protein. This table holds around 180,000 distinct CDR3 sequences, 50% to 75% found once. This CDR3 has 13 residues. V lost 6 bases and J lost 1, with 8 bases in between. Germline values: CDR1 LNHDA, CDR2 SQIVND (reference sequence). The rearrangement joins TRBV19 to TRBJ2-3, with D possibly being TRBD2 (5 bases). The TCR originated in a human donor with severe aplastic anemia or a healthy control (not recorded which). The sequenced sample was sorted CD4+, CD8+, or CD8+CD57+ T cells (not recorded which) from PBMCs. This chain's CDR3 is CASSNGGTDTQYF. DNA of the CDR3: TGTGCCAGTAGCAACGGGGGCACAGATACGCAGTATTTT.